This record looks at one T cell receptor beta chain sequence and its context. Sequencing was performed with immunoSEQ multiplex PCR; in TCRdb, only in-frame clones are kept and a portion is missing. Of hundreds of thousands of clones detected, more than 75% appear once; the ten largest clones hold 2.1%. The data are from a study of blood T cell repertoires in COVID-19. Study at large: The study drew acute and convalescent COVID-19 samples from the United States, Italy and Spain. The cDNA or gDNA used as material had been derived from T cells, B-cell-depleted T cells, or PBMCs.

The sequencing input was peripheral blood. This clonotype was sampled from a woman in her thirties who had recovered from COVID-19.

The CDR3 nucleotides are TGTGCCACCAGCACGCTTCGCGGGAGTACAGATACGCAGTATTTT. Protein: CATSTLRGSTDTQYF. The J gene is TRBJ2-3, the V gene TRBV24-1; 7 nucleotides line up with TRBD2. The V segment lost 7 bases and the J segment 3 bases; nucleotides outside the gene matches: 9. There are 15 residues in the CDR3. The germline V gene has CDR1 KGHDR and CDR2 SFDVKD.